These 9 T cell receptor beta chains share one sample of origin, sequenced in a study of blood T cell repertoires in COVID-19 (dated by TCRdb to about 2020). Library method: the immunoSEQ multiplex PCR assay. TCRdb took over this immuneACCESS table, retaining in-frame rearrangements with V and J assigned. Such tables are incomplete; in checked studies, under half of the missing clones stem from an unresolved V gene, and the remainder is unexplained. Here the sample has approximately 60,000 clones; 81% occur a single time. The ten largest make up more than 13% of the sample. The specimen was peripheral blood. The receptors originated from a man at least 80 years old with acute or convalescent COVID-19.

This sequence joins TRBV5-4 and TRBJ2-5, with D perhaps matching TRBD1 (5 bases). Germline-derived CDR1 and CDR2 are SGHNT and YYREEE (reference sequence). Between the trimmed V and J ends, which lost 4 bases and 1 base, there was a span of 8 bases. This CDR3 has 13 amino acids. CDR3 DNA: TGTGCCAGCAGCCTCGACAGCCAAGAGACCCAGTACTTC. Protein: CASSLDSQETQYF.

This chain uses TRBV27 with TRBJ1-1, with 9 bases lining up with TRBD1. In germline, CDR1 is MNHEY, CDR2 SMNVEV (reference sequence). V was pared by 5 bases and J by 7 bases, with 8 bases of the junction left unmatched. This CDR3 has 14 residues. CDR3 nucleotides: TGTGCCAGCAGTGTGGGACAGGGTTGGGGTGAAGCTTTCTTT. Translation: CASSVGQGWGEAFF.

This clone was observed a few times. The rearrangement links TRBV19 to TRBJ2-2; 10 positions match TRBD2. Germline loops: CDR1 LNHDA, CDR2 SQIVND (reference sequence). This CDR3 is 17 amino acids long. V lost 1 base and J lost 3; bases outside the gene matches: 5. The DNA for the CDR3 is TGTGCCAGTAGTATAGCTTCTAGCGGGAGTTACACCGGGGAGCTGTTTTTT. This encodes CASSIASSGSYTGELFF.

The rearrangement links TRBV24-1 to TRBJ1-3, with 8 bases matching TRBD1. This CDR3 is 20 amino acids long. The germline V gene encodes CDR1 KGHDR and CDR2 SFDVKD. The V gene end was trimmed by 3 bases and the J gene end by 3 bases; junction bases not matched to a gene: 18. CDR3: CATSDHNMMTGEEVGNTIYF. Written as DNA, the CDR3 is TGTGCCACCAGTGATCACAACATGATGACAGGGGAGGAGGTTGGAAACACCATATATTTT.

The V gene is TRBV5-1, the J gene TRBJ2-7, with 8 bases matching TRBD1. V shed 3 bases and J 2 bases; nucleotides not matched to a gene: 4. The CDR3 contains 14 residues. Germline V gives CDR1 SGHRS, CDR2 YFSETQ. The CDR3 loop is CASSWGTGTYEQYF. The CDR3 region has the DNA TGCGCCAGCAGCTGGGGGACAGGTACCTACGAGCAGTACTTC.

The chain recombines TRBV13 with TRBJ2-1; weak D call: TRBD2 (6 bases). Germline CDR1 and CDR2: PRHDT and FYEKMQ (reference sequence). The CDR3 consists of 16 residues. V shed 5 bases and J shed 2 bases, with 16 bases lying between them. The CDR3 spells CASSTRGTAAYNEQFF. CDR3 DNA: TGTGCCAGCAGCACGAGAGGGACTGCAGCCTACAATGAGCAGTTCTTC.

This clone was counted between two and nine times. This same CDR3 is encoded by further DNA sequences in the sample. The chain combines TRBV5-1 with TRBJ1-2; D may be TRBD1 (5 bases). Trimming pared 3 bases from V and 0 bases from J, leaving 6 bases between. Germline values: CDR1 SGHRS, CDR2 YFSETQ. This CDR3 region has 13 residues. The DNA of the CDR3 is TGCGCCAGCAGCTCGACAGCTAACTATGGCTACACCTTC. Protein product: CASSSTANYGYTF. Combining the CDR3 with reference TRBV5-1 and TRBJ1-2 gives the whole variable domain KAGVTQTPRYLIKTRGQQVTLSCSPISGHRSVSWYQQTPGQGLQFLFEYFSETQRNKGNFPGRFSGRQFSNSRSEMNVSTLELGDSALYLCASSSTANYGYTFGSGTRLTVV.

J is TRBJ1-2 and V is TRBV28; perhaps TRBD1 as D (5 bases). The CDR3 length is 14 residues. The germline gives CDR1 MDHEN, CDR2 SYDVKM. V was trimmed by 5 bases and J by 5 bases, leaving 15 bases between them. The CDR3 region is CASSLILDSYGYTF. CDR3 coding DNA: TGTGCCAGCAGTCTCATACTCGACAGTTATGGCTACACCTTC.

Many counts were recorded for this clone. The chain employs TRBV6-2 or TRBV6-3 and TRBJ2-6; weak D call: TRBD1 (6 bases). The CDR3 runs 14 residues. The V gene lost 5 bases and the J gene lost 4 bases, with 9 bases spanning the gap. Germline V gene lookup returns CDR1 MNHEY and CDR2 SVGEGT. For the CDR3, the DNA is TGTGCCAGCAGTGGGACACCCGGGGCCAACGTCCTGACTTTC. This codes for CASSGTPGANVLTF.